Listed below are T cell receptor beta chains from one sample, sequenced in a study of blood T cell repertoires in COVID-19. Only in-frame clones appear in the TCRdb table, and some are missing; sequencing was by immunoSEQ multiplex PCR. Of about 110,000 clones in the sample, 70% to 90% were seen once. The sample comprised peripheral blood. The receptor source for this set is a man aged 50 to 60 with active or convalescent COVID-19. Each CDR3 is given with its conserved first and last residue. D genes are given only for firm matches. The size field is filled for only some rows; it gives once, few, many or a size class.

d_call	v_call	clone_size	j_call	cdr3_nt	cdr3_aa
TRBD1	TRBV4-2	-	TRBJ1-3	TGTGCCAGCAGCCAAGACTGGACAGGGGCTGGAAACACCATATATTTT	CASSQDWTGAGNTIYF
-	TRBV7-6	many	TRBJ1-2	TGTGCCAGCAGCTTAACCCCGGGATCTAACTATGGCTACACCTTC	CASSLTPGSNYGYTF
-	TRBV27	-	TRBJ2-7	TGTGCCAGCAGTTTGGGCGGGGACGAGCAGTACTTC	CASSLGGDEQYF
-	TRBV18	-	TRBJ2-7	TGTGCCAGCTCACCAAACGGTGCCAACGAGCAGTACTTC	CASSPNGANEQYF
TRBD2	TRBV5-1	-	TRBJ2-7	TGCGCCAGCAGCCCGGGACTAGCGGGAGGGCCGCATGGGTCCTACGAGCAGTACTTC	CASSPGLAGGPHGSYEQYF
-	TRBV12-2	-	TRBJ1-4	TGTGCAAGTCGCTTAGCTCCCCCCCCGAGAGGATATAATGAAAAACTGTTTTTT	CASRLAPPPRGYNEKLFF
-	TRBV2	-	TRBJ1-5	TGTGCCAGCAGTGAACAGGGAGGGGCCATAGATCAGCCCCAGCATTTT	CASSEQGGAIDQPQHF
-	TRBV6-6	-	TRBJ2-7	TGTGCCAGCGGACTGTATAACAGGGCCGAGCAGTACTTC	CASGLYNRAEQYF
TRBD2	TRBV19	-	TRBJ2-2	TGTGCCAGTAAAGTAGCGGGGAACACCGGGGAGCTGTTTTTT	CASKVAGNTGELFF
TRBD1	TRBV5-1	-	TRBJ1-1	TGCGCCAGCAGCTTTGGGACAGGGGACACTGAAGCTTTCTTT	CASSFGTGDTEAFF
TRBD2	TRBV2	-	TRBJ2-5	TGTGCCAGCAGTGCGGGAGGCCCCGCAACTCCACAAGAGACCCAGTACTTC	CASSAGGPATPQETQYF
TRBD1	TRBV30	once	TRBJ2-5	TGTGCCTGGAGTCGACAGGGAGAGACCCAGTACTTC	CAWSRQGETQYF
-	TRBV28	few	TRBJ1-1	TGTGCCAGCAGCCGCTCGAGCGGTAGGAGTGGTGCGGATGAAGCTTTCTTT	CASSRSSGRSGADEAFF
-	TRBV12-3/TRBV12-4	-	TRBJ1-1	TGTGCCAGCAGTAACACAAGAGGCACTGAAGCTTTCTTT	CASSNTRGTEAFF
-	TRBV4-2	-	TRBJ2-5	TGTGCCAGCAGCCAAGATAGAAAGGTGGGGGCAGCTGGAGGCGAGACCCAGTACTTC	CASSQDRKVGAAGGETQYF
TRBD1	TRBV15	-	TRBJ2-1	TGTGCCACCCTAAAGGGGGCAAACTACAATGAGCAGTTCTTC	CATLKGANYNEQFF
-	TRBV11-2	-	TRBJ1-1	TGTGCCAGCAGCTTCAACCAAGGGGACACTGAAGCTTTCTTT	CASSFNQGDTEAFF
-	TRBV7-2	-	TRBJ1-5	TGTGCCAGCAGCTTAGTAGTTAATAGCAATCAGCCCCAGCATTTT	CASSLVVNSNQPQHF
-	TRBV3-1/TRBV3-2	-	TRBJ1-2	TGTGCCAGCAGCCCCGGGGGGGGCAACTATGGCTACACCTTC	CASSPGGGNYGYTF
TRBD2	TRBV11-2	-	TRBJ2-7	TGTGCCAGCAGCCCCAGGACTAGCTCCTACGAGCAGTACTTC	CASSPRTSSYEQYF
-	TRBV5-4	-	TRBJ1-5	TGTGCCAGCAGCCCAGGGAGCGGGAGCGGTCAGCCCCAGCATTTT	CASSPGSGSGQPQHF
-	TRBV24-1	-	TRBJ2-2	TGTGCCACCAGTAGGGAGGTGGCGTCCGGGGAGCTGTTTTTT	CATSREVASGELFF
TRBD2	TRBV24-1	-	TRBJ2-1	TGTGCCACCAGTGATTTTCGCGGGAGGGTGGGAGAGCAGTTCTTC	CATSDFRGRVGEQFF
TRBD1	TRBV11-3	-	TRBJ1-1	TGTGCCAGCAGCTTCGGGTACAGGGGGCCTACTGAAGCTTTCTTT	CASSFGYRGPTEAFF
-	TRBV7-2	-	TRBJ2-5	TGTGCCAGCACGGACGCGACGGGGAGGGAGACCCAGTACTTC	CASTDATGRETQYF
TRBD1	TRBV5-1	-	TRBJ2-3	TGCGCCAGCAGCGACCGGGACAGGGGAAGCACAGATACGCAGTATTTT	CASSDRDRGSTDTQYF
TRBD2	TRBV7-2	-	TRBJ2-7	TGTGCCAGCAGCTTAGGGACTAGCGGGTGGAGCTCCTACGAGCAGTACTTC	CASSLGTSGWSSYEQYF
-	TRBV27	-	TRBJ2-3	TGTGCCAGCAGTCTAGGTATAGACACAGATACGCAGTATTTT	CASSLGIDTDTQYF
-	TRBV11-3	-	TRBJ2-1	TGTGCCAGCAGCTTAGGTCCACGCAGCTCCTACAATGAGCAGTTCTTC	CASSLGPRSSYNEQFF
TRBD1	TRBV5-1	few	TRBJ1-1	TGCGCCAGCAGCTCCGGGACAGGGTATCCGAACACTGAAGCTTTCTTT	CASSSGTGYPNTEAFF
-	TRBV7-2	-	TRBJ1-1	TGTGCCAGCAGCTTAGGAGCAAACCCGAACACTGAAGCTTTCTTT	CASSLGANPNTEAFF
-	TRBV28	-	TRBJ1-5	TGTGCCAGCAGTCCCCGGAGACAGAGCTATAGCAATCAGCCCCAGCATTTT	CASSPRRQSYSNQPQHF
TRBD1	TRBV7-9	-	TRBJ1-2	TGTGCCAGCAGCTTAAGGACAGGGGCGACATCCGCGTCCTATGGCTACACCTTC	CASSLRTGATSASYGYTF
TRBD2	TRBV29-1	-	TRBJ2-4	TGCAGCGTACTAGCGGGAGGAAACATTCAGTACTTC	CSVLAGGNIQYF
-	TRBV6-5	-	TRBJ1-5	TGTGCCAGCTCCGCGGGGGGGGGCGATCAGCCCCAGCATTTT	CASSAGGGDQPQHF
-	TRBV7-6	-	TRBJ2-2	TGTGCCAGCAGCCGATCTCCTAGCACCGGGGAGCTGTTTTTT	CASSRSPSTGELFF
TRBD1	TRBV5-1	-	TRBJ1-1	TGCGCCAGCAGCATGGGGACAGCGAACACTGAAGCTTTCTTT	CASSMGTANTEAFF
TRBD2	TRBV9	-	TRBJ2-3	TGTGCCAGCAGCGCCGGGAGGGCGGCAGATACGCAGTATTTT	CASSAGRAADTQYF
TRBD1	TRBV18	-	TRBJ1-6	TGTGCCAGCTCGAGGCTGGGACAGGGAAATAATTCACCCCTCCACTTT	CASSRLGQGNNSPLHF
TRBD1	TRBV28	-	TRBJ2-2	TGTGCCAGCAGTTTTGACATCCCCAGGACAGGGTTTATCGGGGAGCTGTTTTTT	CASSFDIPRTGFIGELFF
TRBD2	TRBV11-2	-	TRBJ2-1	TGTGCCAGCAGCTTAGGGCTAGCGGAGAGGTATGAGCAGTTCTTC	CASSLGLAERYEQFF
TRBD1	TRBV18	-	TRBJ2-7	TGTGCCAGCTCACCACAGGGGGCGCGCGACGAGCAGTACTTC	CASSPQGARDEQYF
-	TRBV4-1	-	TRBJ2-7	TGCGCCAGCAGCCAAACCGGGACTGTATCCTACGAGCAGTACTTC	CASSQTGTVSYEQYF
-	TRBV19	-	TRBJ1-5	TGTGCCAGTATTGCACAGGCGGGGTTTCGGCCCCAGCATTTT	CASIAQAGFRPQHF
-	TRBV6-6	-	TRBJ1-4	TGTGCCAGCAGTTACTCCCGGGATAATGAAAAACTGTTTTTT	CASSYSRDNEKLFF
TRBD1	TRBV9	-	TRBJ1-2	TGTGCCAGCAGCGCAAGGACAGGGGACGGCTATGGCTACACCTTC	CASSARTGDGYGYTF
-	TRBV7-9	-	TRBJ1-1	TGTGCCAGCAGCCTCTGGACCGGGAGCGGGTTTAACACTGAAGCTTTCTTT	CASSLWTGSGFNTEAFF
TRBD1	TRBV2	-	TRBJ1-5	TGTGCCAGCAGCGAACAGACAGGGGGCAATCAGCCCCAGCATTTT	CASSEQTGGNQPQHF